The 9 T cell receptor beta chains below all came from one sample that was sequenced in a study of T cell changes during pregnancy in multiple sclerosis. The table came from immunoSEQ multiplex PCR; TCRdb's copy has only in-frame clones and leaves some out. The sample holds 45,000 to 50,000 clones, roughly nine tenths seen once. The source material was CD4+ T cells from peripheral blood mononuclear cells, sampled in the second trimester of pregnancy. All receptors derive from a female donor in good health, enrolled as a control in a pregnancy study.

The chain uses TRBV19 and TRBJ1-6; 8 nucleotides line up with TRBD1. After removal of 6 bases from V and 9 bases from J, the junction contained 10 bases not matched to a gene. Germline-derived CDR1 and CDR2 are LNHDA and SQIVND (reference sequence). This CDR3 spans 15 amino acids. CDR3 sequence reads: CASRPEQGASSPLHF. The DNA for the CDR3 is TGTGCCAGTAGGCCCGAGCAGGGGGCAAGTTCACCCCTCCACTTT.

V is TRBV5-1 and J is TRBJ2-6, with 11 bases identical to TRBD1. The ends lost 3 bases at V and 1 base at J; junction bases unmatched: 3. Per the germline V gene, CDR1 is SGHRS and CDR2 is YFSETQ. The CDR3 has 17 residues. CDR3 amino acids: CASSSGTGGSGANVLTF. The DNA for the CDR3 is TGCGCCAGCAGCTCCGGGACAGGGGGATCTGGGGCCAACGTCCTGACTTTC.

This chain joins TRBV6-6 and TRBJ2-3; 8 bases are shared with TRBD1. This CDR3 comprises 16 residues. Trimming removed 1 base from V and 1 base from J; junction bases left unmatched: 4. The germline gives CDR1 MNHNY, CDR2 SVGAGI (reference sequence). DNA for the CDR3: TGTGCCAGCAGTTACTGGGCAGGGGGCCGCACAGATACGCAGTATTTT. Translated: CASSYWAGGRTDTQYF.

This chain connects TRBV2 to TRBJ1-2; maybe TRBD1 (5 bases). Germline V gene sequence: CDR1 SNHLY, CDR2 FYNNEI. The CDR3 is 15 amino acids. V was cut by 2 bases and J by 8 bases, with 18 bases left in between. CDR3 residues: CASSESLPQGEGYTF. In DNA form, the CDR3 reads TGTGCCAGCAGTGAATCTCTCCCCCAGGGTGAGGGCTACACCTTC. The complete variable domain, with remaining parts taken from reference TRBV2 and TRBJ1-2, reads EPEVTQTPSHQVTQMGQEVILRCVPISNHLYFYWYRQILGQKVEFLVSFYNNEISEKSEIFDDQFSVERPDGSNFTLKIRSTKLEDSAMYFCASSESLPQGEGYTFGSGTRLTVV.

The chain is built from TRBV6-6 and TRBJ1-1; 7 bases fit TRBD1. CDR1 is MNHNY and CDR2 is SVGAGI in the germline V gene (reference sequence). This CDR3 spans 13 amino acids. V dropped 6 bases and J dropped 11; count of bases not matched to a gene: 12. CDR3 nucleotides: TGTGCCAGCAGGCCACATTTACAGGGGTCCGCTTTCTTT. It is translated as CASRPHLQGSAFF.

This rearrangement joins TRBV5-1 to TRBJ1-1; D might be TRBD1 (5 bases). CDR1 is SGHRS, CDR2 YFSETQ, per germline. Trimming removed 5 bases at V and 1 base at J, with 9 bases between. There are 13 residues in the CDR3. The CDR3 here is CASSRGGNTEAFF. Written as DNA, the CDR3 is TGCGCCAGCAGTAGGGGCGGGAACACTGAAGCTTTCTTT.

V is TRBV15 and J is TRBJ1-2, with D uncertain. The CDR3 consists of 13 residues. Germline loops: CDR1 LNHNV, CDR2 YYDKDF (reference sequence). Trimming left V 8 bases short and J 2 bases short, with 12 bases between. The CDR3 nucleotides are TGTGCCACCTTCAGGCGCGGGAACTATGGCTACACCTTC. It specifies CATFRRGNYGYTF. The complete variable domain, with remaining parts taken from reference TRBV15 and TRBJ1-2, reads DAMVIQNPRYQVTQFGKPVTLSCSQTLNHNVMYWYQQKSSQAPKLLFHYYDKDFNNEADTPDNFQSRRPNTSFCFLDIRSPGLGDTAMYLCATFRRGNYGYTFGSGTRLTVV.

The CDR3 DNA sequence: TGTGCCAGCAGTTTGCCAGCGGGGCCCTACAATGAGCAGTTCTTC. Translation: CASSLPAGPYNEQFF. The J gene is TRBJ2-1, the V gene TRBV6-5, with 7 bases lining up with TRBD2. Looked up from germline, CDR1 is MNHEY and CDR2 is SVGAGI. The CDR3 runs to 15 residues. V dropped 4 bases and J dropped 2; count of bases not matched to a gene: 5.

The chain is built from TRBV6-5 and TRBJ2-7; D is perhaps TRBD2 (6 bases). The length of the CDR3 is 14 residues. Germline-derived CDR1 and CDR2 are MNHEY and SVGAGI. The V and J ends lost 6 bases and 2 bases respectively, with 14 bases between them. In nucleotides, the CDR3 is TGTGCCAGCAGCCCAGGAGGGGCGGCCTACGAGCAGTACTTC. Translation gives CASSPGGAAYEQYF.